These 30 T cell receptor beta chains were sequenced from one sample in a study of CD8 T cells in Susac syndrome. With random hexamers, 0.5 to 1 ug RNA was reverse transcribed. MiXCR, run by TCRdb on the immunoSEQ multiplex PCR reads, gives a single entry per CDR3 protein. The table records roughly 150,000 distinct CDR3 sequences, 85% to 95% of them present only once. Sequencing was done on a sample of CD8+ T cells from PBMCs. The receptors here all came from a human donor with Susac syndrome.

The chain recombines TRBV7-2 with TRBJ2-2; no firm D call. Germline V CDR1 and CDR2: SGHTA, FQGNSA. The CDR3 extends over 13 amino acids. V was shortened by 5 bases and J by 2 bases, with 6 bases between the two germline ends. The CDR3 reads CASSVVNTGELFF. CDR3 nucleotides: TGTGCCAGCAGCGTGGTAAACACCGGGGAGCTGTTTTTT.

This chain uses TRBV9 with TRBJ1-2, with 8 bases fitting TRBD1. Germline CDR1 reads SGDLS; CDR2 reads YYNGEE. The length of the CDR3 is 15 residues. The ends lost 7 bases at V and 3 bases at J; junction bases unmatched: 11. The CDR3 sequence is CASGPEPTGDYGYTF. The CDR3 DNA reads as TGTGCCAGCGGCCCGGAGCCGACAGGGGACTATGGCTACACCTTC.

This sequence joins TRBV9 and TRBJ1-2; no clear D gene. This CDR3 contains 15 residues. Trimming took off 0 bases at V and 5 bases at J, with 14 bases between the two ends. Germline V gene sequence: CDR1 SGDLS, CDR2 YYNGEE. CDR3 nucleotide sequence: TGTGCCAGCAGCGTAGGGGGTAGTACCTCTTATGGCTACACCTTC. Its protein product is CASSVGGSTSYGYTF.

The rearrangement links TRBV2 to TRBJ2-2; weak D call: TRBD2 (6 bases). The CDR3 loop spans 12 amino acids. Germline V gene sequence: CDR1 SNHLY, CDR2 FYNNEI. V dropped 8 bases and J dropped 7 bases, with 11 bases sitting between them. The CDR3 nucleotides are TGTGCCAGCCGTATCGGGGGCGGGGAGCTGTTTTTT. This sequence encodes CASRIGGGELFF.

The chain has TRBV9 and TRBJ1-1; 7 bases map to TRBD1. Germline CDR1 SGDLS, CDR2 YYNGEE. The CDR3 is 14 amino acids. Trimming removed 5 bases from V and 7 bases from J; junction bases left unmatched: 11. CDR3 residues: CASSDQQGRDEAFF. The DNA for the CDR3 is TGTGCCAGCAGTGACCAACAGGGGCGAGATGAAGCTTTCTTT.

The chain is built from TRBV27 and TRBJ1-4; D is uncertain. Trimming cost V 1 base and J 8 bases, with 11 bases left between them. The germline V gene has CDR1 MNHEY and CDR2 SMNVEV (reference sequence). This CDR3 contains 14 residues. DNA of the CDR3: TGTGCCAGCAGTTTATACAAAGTATCCGAAAAACTGTTTTTT. Protein product: CASSLYKVSEKLFF.

The chain links TRBV7-9 to TRBJ2-1; D is uncertain. V gave up 6 bases and J gave up 0 bases, with 9 bases separating them. Germline assignment: CDR1 SEHNR and CDR2 FQNEAQ (reference sequence). The CDR3 consists of 14 residues. The CDR3 DNA reads as TGTGCCAGCAGGAAGGGAAGCTCCTACAATGAGCAGTTCTTC. This translates into CASRKGSSYNEQFF.

The chain couples TRBV6-5 to TRBJ2-1, with D tentatively TRBD2 (5 bases). The CDR3 runs 12 residues. V was trimmed by 6 bases and J by 10 bases, leaving 13 bases between them. Per germline, CDR1 MNHEY and CDR2 SVGAGI. In DNA, the CDR3 is TGTGCCAGCAGCTCGCCGGGGTACGAGCAGTTCTTC. Protein product: CASSSPGYEQFF.

This sequence joins TRBV29-1 and TRBJ1-1; D possibly corresponds to TRBD1 (5 bases). The ends were cut back, 3 bases at V and 3 bases at J, with 11 bases in the middle. Looked up from germline, CDR1 is SQVTM and CDR2 is ANQGSEA. This CDR3 has 13 amino acids. CDR3 sequence (DNA): TGCAGCGTTGAGTCCAGGGTATACACTGAAGCTTTCTTT. This sequence encodes CSVESRVYTEAFF. The full variable domain, with the rest looked up from reference TRBV29-1 and TRBJ1-1, is SAVISQKPSRDICQRGTSLTIQCQVDSQVTMMFWYRQQPGQSLTLIATANQGSEATYESGFVIDKFPISRPNLTFSTLTVSNMSPEDSSIYLCSVESRVYTEAFFGQGTRLTVV.

The chain is built from TRBV14 and TRBJ2-7, with D possibly TRBD2 on 6 matching bases. The CDR3 spans 13 residues. Trimming cost V 3 bases and J 5 bases, with 11 bases left between them. CDR1 is SGHDN, CDR2 FVKESK, per germline. The CDR3 DNA sequence: TGTGCCAGCAGCCAGGTCGGAGGGGACGAGCAGTACTTC. Translation gives CASSQVGGDEQYF.

A single count supports this clonotype. The genes are TRBV2 and TRBJ2-1; no firm D call. Germline lookup yields CDR1 SNHLY and CDR2 FYNNEI. The CDR3 runs to 14 residues. The ends were cut back, 1 base at V and 4 bases at J, with 8 bases in the middle. CDR3 region: CASSEGSGYNEQFF. The CDR3 nucleotides are TGTGCCAGCAGTGAAGGATCGGGTTACAATGAGCAGTTCTTC.

This rearrangement joins TRBV29-1 to TRBJ1-2, with D possibly TRBD1 on 5 matching bases. The CDR3 spans 12 residues. The germline V and J ends were trimmed by 8 bases and 2 bases, with 12 bases remaining between them. Per germline, CDR1 SQVTM and CDR2 ANQGSEA. CDR3 residues: CSSEEGNYGYTF. Here the CDR3 DNA reads TGCAGCTCAGAGGAGGGGAACTATGGCTACACCTTC.

This chain links TRBV20-1 with TRBJ1-2; D is possibly TRBD1 (6 bases). V lost 0 bases and J 5 bases, leaving 22 bases between the germline ends. The CDR3 sequence is 17 residues long. Germline CDR1 is DFQATT and CDR2 is SNEGSKA (reference sequence). For the CDR3, the DNA is TGCAGTGCTAGAGACGAAAAACAGGGAGGGGGAGAGTATGGCTACACCTTC. It is translated as CSARDEKQGGGEYGYTF.

The chain links TRBV6-4 to TRBJ2-1, with 10 positions matching TRBD2. This CDR3 contains 15 residues. CDR1 and CDR2 from the germline V gene are MRHNA and SNTAGT. J gave up 7 bases and V 6 bases, and 9 bases lay outside the gene matches. The CDR3 sequence: CASSSLAGVLNEQFF. The CDR3 DNA is TGTGCCAGCAGCTCTCTAGCGGGAGTGTTGAATGAGCAGTTCTTC.

The chain carries TRBV6-5 and TRBJ1-4, with TRBD1 matching over 10 bases. This CDR3 has 15 amino acids. CDR1 MNHEY and CDR2 SVGAGI come from the germline V gene. V shed 4 bases and J 7 bases; nucleotides not matched to a gene: 6. CDR3 amino acids: CASSSFRDRGEKLFF. DNA of the CDR3: TGTGCCAGCAGTTCGTTCCGGGACAGGGGTGAAAAACTGTTTTTT.

The chain recombines TRBV19 with TRBJ2-7; tentatively, D is TRBD1 (7 bases). From germline, CDR1 is LNHDA and CDR2 SQIVND (reference sequence). V shed 5 bases and J shed 3 bases, with 11 bases lying between them. The CDR3 loop spans 13 amino acids. CDR3 coding DNA: TGTGCCAGTAGTGCGGGACAGAGCTACGAGCAGTACTTC. Residues: CASSAGQSYEQYF.

The rearrangement uses TRBV9 and TRBJ2-3; D may match TRBD1 or TRBD2 (5 bases each). The ends were cut back, 0 bases at V and 2 bases at J, with 7 bases in the middle. The V gene's germline CDR1 is SGDLS and CDR2 YYNGEE. The CDR3 length is 14 residues. CDR3 DNA: TGTGCCAGCAGCGTAGATGGGACCACAGATACGCAGTATTTT. Protein product: CASSVDGTTDTQYF.

The chain links TRBV5-1 to TRBJ1-1; 7 positions match TRBD1. In germline, CDR1 is SGHRS, CDR2 YFSETQ. This CDR3 comprises 14 residues. The V and J ends lost 4 bases and 3 bases, in that order; junction bases with no gene match: 6. The CDR3: CASSPQGLHTEAFF. CDR3 DNA: TGCGCCAGCAGCCCACAGGGGTTGCACACTGAAGCTTTCTTT.

The chain joins TRBV27 to TRBJ2-7, with TRBD2 as a possible D gene (6 bases). Germline loops: CDR1 MNHEY, CDR2 SMNVEV (reference sequence). This CDR3 has 15 amino acids. V lost 0 bases and J lost 3, with 12 bases in between. The CDR3 reads CASSLSAGLLYEQYF. CDR3 nucleotides: TGTGCCAGCAGTTTATCGGCGGGACTCCTCTACGAGCAGTACTTC.

V is TRBV30 and J is TRBJ1-5, with unresolved D. The CDR3 totals 12 residues. V lost 3 bases and J 4 bases, leaving 7 bases between the germline ends. Germline V gives CDR1 GTSNPN, CDR2 SVGIG (reference sequence). The CDR3 loop is CAWSEENQPQHF. The CDR3 DNA is TGTGCCTGGAGCGAGGAAAATCAGCCCCAGCATTTT.

This clonotype appeared once. The J gene is TRBJ2-7, the V gene TRBV12-3 or TRBV12-4, with TRBD1 matching 9 bases. The CDR3 has 16 residues. Losses at the gene ends were 6 bases for V and 4 bases for J; bases not matched to a gene: 13. CDR3 protein: CASSQSGQGLWYEQYF. DNA for the CDR3: TGTGCCAGCAGCCAATCCGGACAGGGGTTGTGGTACGAGCAGTACTTC.

The V call is TRBV12-3 or TRBV12-4, the J call TRBJ2-5; unclear D gene. This CDR3 is 13 amino acids long. V dropped 3 bases and J dropped 9 bases, with 14 bases sitting between them. The CDR3 here is CASSFSLIMAQYF. The CDR3 DNA reads as TGTGCCAGCAGTTTTTCCCTAATTATGGCCCAGTACTTC.

The V call is TRBV20-1, the J call TRBJ2-7; D might be TRBD1 or TRBD2, each matching 5 bases. Trimming left V 6 bases short and J 6 bases short, with 15 bases between. There are 12 residues in the CDR3. Germline lookup yields CDR1 DFQATT and CDR2 SNEGSKA (reference sequence). CDR3 region: CSAGDPPGEQYF. The CDR3 region has the DNA TGCAGTGCGGGGGACCCCCCGGGCGAGCAGTACTTC.

The chain links TRBV29-1 to TRBJ2-3, with 10 bases that match TRBD2. The trim removed 7 bases at V and 0 bases at J, leaving 10 bases unmatched. CDR3 size: 16 residues. The germline V gene encodes CDR1 SQVTM and CDR2 ANQGSEA. The DNA of the CDR3 is TGCAGCGGAGGGACTAGCGTTATCTCTAGCACAGATACGCAGTATTTT. Its protein is CSGGTSVISSTDTQYF.

The chain carries TRBV12-3 or TRBV12-4 and TRBJ2-5; 7 nucleotides match TRBD1. The CDR3 contains 14 residues. V was clipped by 3 bases and J by 4 bases; unmatched bases: 5. In DNA, the CDR3 is TGTGCCAGCAGTTTGGTCAACAGGGGAGAGACCCAGTACTTC. Encoded protein: CASSLVNRGETQYF.

The chain uses TRBV28 and TRBJ1-5; D gene ambiguous. With 8 bases removed from V and 8 bases from J, the gap between germline ends came to 13 bases. This CDR3 has 12 residues. CDR1 MDHEN and CDR2 SYDVKM come from the germline V gene. CDR3 in DNA: TGTGCCAGCCGTCTCCTTGGGGAGCCCCAGCATTTT. Protein: CASRLLGEPQHF.

For the CDR3, the DNA is TGTGCCATCAGTGATGACAGGGCTTTTAGCAATCAGCCCCAGCATTTT. Protein: CAISDDRAFSNQPQHF. The chain links TRBV10-3 to TRBJ1-5; 7 bases fit TRBD1. Losses at the gene ends were 3 bases for V and 0 bases for J; bases not matched to a gene: 5. Per the germline V gene, CDR1 is ENHRY and CDR2 is SYGVKD. The CDR3 length is 16 residues.

The J gene is TRBJ2-7, the V gene TRBV9; perhaps TRBD1 as D (6 bases). Trimming removed 4 bases from V and 5 bases from J, with 10 bases in between. The CDR3 contains 12 residues. CDR1 is SGDLS and CDR2 is YYNGEE in the germline V gene. CDR3 DNA: TGTGCCAGCAGCCCCAGGGGAAACGAGCAGTACTTC. Translating gives CASSPRGNEQYF.

V and J are TRBV4-1 and TRBJ1-5; TRBD1 might be the D (6 bases). Per the germline V gene, CDR1 is MGHRA and CDR2 is YSYEKL. This CDR3 comprises 15 residues. V was trimmed by 0 bases and J by 6 bases, leaving 12 bases between them. CDR3 residues: CASSQERGFVQPQHF. DNA of the CDR3: TGCGCCAGCAGCCAAGAGAGGGGGTTCGTTCAGCCCCAGCATTTT.

The chain has TRBV27 and TRBJ2-1, with D perhaps TRBD2 (6 bases). The CDR3 runs to 15 residues. The V gene's germline CDR1 is MNHEY and CDR2 SMNVEV (reference sequence). Trimming cost V 2 bases and J 3 bases, with 11 bases left between them. For the CDR3, the DNA is TGTGCCAGCAGTTTACTGCGGGAAGACTACAATGAGCAGTTCTTC. It yields the protein CASSLLREDYNEQFF.